This T cell receptor beta chain was retrieved from a study of cytomegalovirus exposure and HLA in healthy donors. Germline V lookup: CDR1 SGHDT, CDR2 YYEEEE. With V trimmed by 4 bases and J by 4 bases, 8 bases remained unmatched. This CDR3 has 14 residues. Assay: immunoSEQ multiplex PCR; the TCRdb copy retains only in-frame clones and omits some. The repertoire holds some 120,000 clones, about 93% seen once, with 1% to 1.5% in the top ten. Concerning this clone itself: Its specificity is not known.

Study-level results: Subsequent analysis found a tendency for first-cohort TCR clusters to co-occur within the 100 to 150 validation repertoires.

Specimen: PBMCs. This clonotype originated in a woman aged 18-29 years in good health and CMV-seronegative. The chain uses TRBV5-6 and TRBJ2-7, with 7 bases identical to TRBD2. The CDR3 sequence: CASSQRGGLYEQYF. CDR3 sequence (DNA): TGTGCCAGCAGCCAACGGGGAGGGTTGTACGAGCAGTACTTC.